This TCR beta chain was sequenced for a study of siplizumab effects on memory and regulatory T cells. Whole-study results and caveats: Unstimulated subsets contained matches for only a minor fraction of alloreactive clones. Naive T cells apparently outstripped memory cells in diversity and seemed major alloresponse contributors. Siplizumab gave mappable alloreactive CD4+ clones an average Treg-derived fraction of about 64%, against around 27% in controls. Siplizumab led to significantly less abundant alloreactive sequences that could be traced back to unstimulated CD4+ memory cells.

Measured with immunoSEQ multiplex PCR; TCRdb has only the in-frame clones, and not every one. The sample has approximately 100,000 clones, 93% seen once. Trimming pared 4 bases from V and 0 bases from J, leaving 12 bases between. The CDR3 totals 14 residues. CDR1 is SQVTM, CDR2 ANQGSEA, per germline. Details on this clone: Its matching antigen is unknown.

The sequence was obtained from a human donor in good health. J is TRBJ1-1 and V is TRBV29-1; weak D call: TRBD1 (6 bases). The sequencing input was Tregs sorted from blood. CDR3 protein: CSVAGQSLNTEAFF. CDR3 in DNA: TGCAGCGTTGCTGGACAGTCCTTGAACACTGAAGCTTTCTTT.